This passage covers 27 T cell receptor beta chains from one sample sequenced in a study of T cell responses to AZD1222 COVID-19 vaccine. Libraries were prepared by immunoSEQ multiplex PCR; TCRdb keeps only in-frame clonotypes and omits some of them. The repertoire holds approximately 150,000 clones, with roughly 93% as singletons. Material: peripheral blood, obtained 28 days after the second AZD1222 dose. The receptors were gathered from an adult who received the AZD1222 COVID-19 vaccine.

This chain links TRBV27 with TRBJ1-4; perhaps TRBD1 as D (5 bases). V was clipped by 5 bases and J by 8 bases, with 18 bases between them. The CDR3 is made up of 15 amino acids. Germline CDR1 reads MNHEY; CDR2 reads SMNVEV (reference sequence). The CDR3 DNA reads TGTGCCAGCAGTGAGGCGGGCAGGGCTGTAGAAAAACTGTTTTTT. Residues: CASSEAGRAVEKLFF.

The chain couples TRBV19 to TRBJ1-5; 7 nucleotides line up with TRBD1. This CDR3 has 16 residues. V lost 9 bases, J lost 4 bases, and 15 bases stayed unmatched. Germline V gene data show CDR1 as LNHDA and CDR2 as SQIVND (reference sequence). The CDR3 nucleotides are TGTGCCAGCAAGACTTCCCGGGACAGAGGAAATCAGCCCCAGCATTTT. It translates to CASKTSRDRGNQPQHF.

CDR3: CASSGISGGETDTQYF. The CDR3 nucleotides read TGTGCCAGCAGTGGTATTAGCGGGGGTGAGACAGATACGCAGTATTTT. The rearrangement joins TRBV2 to TRBJ2-3, with 9 bases matching TRBD2. Per the germline V gene, CDR1 is SNHLY and CDR2 is FYNNEI. CDR3 length: 16 amino acids. J was trimmed by 3 bases and V by 4 bases; bases with no gene match: 8.

The chain couples TRBV4-1 to TRBJ1-2; D gene ambiguous. Between the trimmed V and J ends, which lost 4 bases and 2 bases, there was a span of 17 bases. CDR1 and CDR2 (germline): MGHRA, YSYEKL. The CDR3 spans 16 residues. In nucleotides, the CDR3 is TGCGCCAGCAGCCCCATAAGAGTAGGTGGGAACTATGGCTACACCTTC. Protein: CASSPIRVGGNYGYTF.

This chain joins TRBV7-9 and TRBJ1-5; D uncertain. Germline V gives CDR1 SEHNR, CDR2 FQNEAQ (reference sequence). The ends were cut back, 5 bases at V and 2 bases at J, with 13 bases in the middle. This CDR3 comprises 15 residues. This CDR3 is CASSGNSGGNQPQHF. The CDR3 bases are TGTGCCAGCAGCGGAAATTCTGGGGGCAATCAGCCCCAGCATTTT.

As to this clone: This sample includes further DNA sequences coding for the same CDR3. The gene calls are TRBV3-1 (or the pseudogene TRBV3-2) and TRBJ1-5; D remains unclear. Trimming cost V 1 base and J 4 bases, with 5 bases left between them. Germline V lookup: CDR1 LGHDT, CDR2 YNNKEL (reference sequence). The CDR3 sequence is 13 residues long. This CDR3 reads CASSQGLNQPQHF. The CDR3 DNA is TGTGCCAGCAGCCAAGGACTGAATCAGCCCCAGCATTTT.

The chain has TRBV3-1 (or the pseudogene TRBV3-2) and TRBJ2-1; 8 positions match TRBD1. Germline-derived CDR1 and CDR2 are LGHDT and YNNKEL (reference sequence). J gave up 8 bases and V 3 bases, and 12 bases lay outside the gene matches. The CDR3 runs 16 residues. This CDR3 is CASSQVEGQAKDEQFF. In DNA, the CDR3 is TGTGCCAGCAGCCAGGTGGAGGGACAGGCCAAGGATGAGCAGTTCTTC.

The chain recombines TRBV11-1 with TRBJ1-2; a possible D gene is TRBD1 (6 bases). Trimming stripped 6 bases from V and 4 bases from J, with 18 bases between. The CDR3 has 15 residues. CDR1 is SGHAT and CDR2 is FQDESV in the germline V gene (reference sequence). The CDR3, as DNA: TGTGCCAGCAGGGGCCTCAGGGGCGCAAGCTATGGCTACACCTTC. Residues: CASRGLRGASYGYTF.

The CDR3 region is CASSEIAGAYLNEQFF. The CDR3 DNA reads TGTGCCAGCAGTGAAATAGCGGGAGCTTACCTTAATGAGCAGTTCTTC. The J gene is TRBJ2-1, the V gene TRBV6-1, with 9 bases lining up with TRBD2. Germline CDR1 MNHNS, CDR2 SASEGT. The CDR3 runs 16 residues. Unmatched junction bases numbered 9, after V lost 2 bases and J lost 7 bases.

This clone has more than one count but fewer than ten. The rearrangement joins TRBV5-1 to TRBJ1-4; 7 nucleotides agree with TRBD1. The V segment lost 0 bases and the J segment 7 bases; nucleotides outside the gene matches: 6. This CDR3 has 15 residues. Germline lookup yields CDR1 SGHRS and CDR2 YFSETQ. CDR3 DNA: TGCGCCAGCAGCTTGGGCCAGGGGGTTACTGAAAAACTGTTTTTT. This codes for CASSLGQGVTEKLFF.

The chain combines TRBV10-1 with TRBJ1-1; no definite D call. CDR1 is WNHNN and CDR2 is SYGVQD in the germline V gene (reference sequence). There are 15 residues in the CDR3. The V end lost 3 bases, the J end lost 4 bases, and 15 bases lay between the germline ends. The CDR3 bases are TGCGCCAGCAGTGAAGCCAAGAGATGGGGCACTGAAGCTTTCTTT. Translation gives CASSEAKRWGTEAFF.

The rearrangement uses TRBV7-7 and TRBJ2-7; 8 bases map to TRBD1. The CDR3 runs 13 residues. Germline loops: CDR1 SSHAT, CDR2 FNYEAQ (reference sequence). Losses at the gene ends were 4 bases for V and 3 bases for J; bases not matched to a gene: 2. DNA of the CDR3: TGTGCCAGCAGCTATGACAGGGGCTACGAGCAGTACTTC. Translated, it gives CASSYDRGYEQYF.

V gene TRBV5-4 combines with J gene TRBJ2-7; either TRBD1 or TRBD2 may fit D (5 bases each). The V end lost 5 bases, the J end lost 0 bases, and 15 bases lay between the germline ends. The CDR3 covers 15 residues. Germline V gene lookup returns CDR1 SGHNT and CDR2 YYREEE (reference sequence). As DNA, the CDR3 is TGTGCCAGCAGAGGCCCGGGACCCGACTCCTACGAGCAGTACTTC. Amino acids: CASRGPGPDSYEQYF.

The V gene is TRBV6-6, the J gene TRBJ1-1, with TRBD1 identical over 8 bases. V dropped 2 bases and J dropped 10; count of bases not matched to a gene: 12. The germline gives CDR1 MNHNY, CDR2 SVGAGI (reference sequence). The CDR3 spans 15 residues. CDR3 amino acids: CASSYKGQAIMGAFF. The CDR3 coding sequence is TGTGCCAGCAGTTACAAGGGACAGGCGATTATGGGAGCTTTCTTT.

This chain connects TRBV29-1 to TRBJ1-5, with D maybe TRBD1 (5 bases). The ends were cut back, 4 bases at V and 6 bases at J, with 10 bases in the middle. Germline-derived CDR1 and CDR2 are SQVTM and ANQGSEA. The CDR3 loop spans 12 amino acids. CDR3 sequence reads: CSVARVCQPQHF. The CDR3, as DNA: TGCAGCGTTGCCAGGGTTTGTCAGCCCCAGCATTTT. The full variable domain, rest sourced from reference TRBV29-1 and TRBJ1-5, is SAVISQKPSRDICQRGTSLTIQCQVDSQVTMMFWYRQQPGQSLTLIATANQGSEATYESGFVIDKFPISRPNLTFSTLTVSNMSPEDSSIYLCSVARVCQPQHFGDGTRLSIL.

This chain uses TRBV30 with TRBJ1-1; D gene uncertain. The CDR3 loop spans 13 amino acids. V was clipped by 4 bases and J by 1 base, with 10 bases between them. In germline, CDR1 is GTSNPN, CDR2 SVGIG (reference sequence). This CDR3 reads CAWIPPGNTEAFF. CDR3 DNA: TGTGCCTGGATACCCCCTGGGAACACTGAAGCTTTCTTT.

J is TRBJ1-1 and V is TRBV4-1, with a tentative D call TRBD1 (6 bases). Trimming pared 4 bases from V and 2 bases from J, leaving 14 bases between. Germline CDR1 reads MGHRA; CDR2 reads YSYEKL. This CDR3 spans 15 amino acids. The CDR3 coding sequence is TGCGCCAGCAGCCCGGGAGGACAGCCAAACACTGAAGCTTTCTTT. This sequence encodes CASSPGGQPNTEAFF.

The chain uses TRBV7-8 and TRBJ1-4; D call uncertain. CDR1 and CDR2 from the germline V gene are SGHVS and FQNEAQ. Deletions cut 2 bases from V and 0 bases from J, with 10 bases between. The CDR3 has 16 residues. The CDR3 DNA reads as TGTGCCAGCAGCTTAAGGGCGGCCGCAACTAATGAAAAACTGTTTTTT. The encoded protein is CASSLRAAATNEKLFF.

V gene TRBV6-5 combines with J gene TRBJ2-3, with D tentatively TRBD2 (6 bases). The CDR3 runs to 14 residues. CDR1 is MNHEY and CDR2 is SVGAGI in the germline V gene. Trimming shortened V by 6 bases and J by 1 base, and 11 bases separated the two germline ends. The CDR3 region has the DNA TGTGCCAGCAGCCCCGGGGAGGGCACAGATACGCAGTATTTT. This codes for CASSPGEGTDTQYF.

The J gene is TRBJ1-6, the V gene TRBV2, with a possible D match to TRBD1 (5 bases). The germline V gene encodes CDR1 SNHLY and CDR2 FYNNEI. This CDR3 is 16 amino acids long. Between the trimmed V and J ends, which lost 4 bases and 7 bases, there was a span of 17 bases. The CDR3: CASSVRGVSGNSPLHF. The CDR3 coding sequence is TGTGCCAGCAGTGTGCGGGGGGTATCAGGGAATTCACCCCTCCACTTT.

This clone was detected only a few times. The chain uses TRBV2 and TRBJ1-3; D is ambiguous. V lost 6 bases to trimming and J lost 0 bases, with 6 bases between them. Germline V CDR1 and CDR2: SNHLY, FYNNEI. This CDR3 comprises 13 residues. The CDR3 is CASRRDSGNTIYF. Written as DNA, the CDR3 is TGTGCCAGCAGGAGGGACTCTGGAAACACCATATATTTT.

CDR3 loop: CASSATGNSPLHF. The DNA for the CDR3 is TGTGCCAGCAGCGCGACAGGGAATTCACCCCTCCACTTT. The chain combines TRBV9 with TRBJ1-6; 7 nucleotides line up with TRBD1. Germline CDR1 and CDR2: SGDLS and YYNGEE. This CDR3 spans 13 amino acids. The ends lost 3 bases at V and 7 bases at J; junction bases unmatched: 1.

This sequence joins TRBV6-5 and TRBJ2-3; 10 nucleotides agree with TRBD1. Germline V CDR1 and CDR2: MNHEY, SVGAGI. Trimming cost V 6 bases and J 5 bases; bases outside gene matches: 2. This CDR3 has 13 residues. The CDR3 DNA reads TGTGCCAGCAGCAGGGACAGGGGAGATACGCAGTATTTT. Translated: CASSRDRGDTQYF.

The chain is built from TRBV2 and TRBJ2-1, with 13 bases lining up with TRBD2. V trimming: 8 bases; J trimming: 4 bases; junction bases outside the gene matches: 5. This CDR3 has 15 amino acids. CDR1 SNHLY and CDR2 FYNNEI come from the germline V gene. CDR3 in DNA: TGTGCCAGCCGGAGGACTAGCGGGAGTTACAATGAGCAGTTCTTC. Its translation: CASRRTSGSYNEQFF.

V and J are TRBV5-4 and TRBJ2-1; no firm D call. V gave up 0 bases and J gave up 10 bases, with 11 bases separating them. The CDR3 covers 13 residues. Per the germline V gene, CDR1 is SGHNT and CDR2 is YYREEE (reference sequence). CDR3 residues: CASSLEPLREQFF. CDR3 coding DNA: TGTGCCAGCAGCTTGGAGCCCCTAAGGGAGCAGTTCTTC.

J is TRBJ2-7 and V is TRBV3-1 (or the pseudogene TRBV3-2), with D perhaps TRBD1 (5 bases). This CDR3 has 15 residues. V lost 4 bases and J lost 2, with 15 bases in between. CDR1 is LGHDT, CDR2 YNNKEL, per germline (reference sequence). The CDR3 is CASSPYRTPAYEQYF. The CDR3 coding sequence is TGTGCCAGCAGCCCCTACCGGACACCGGCCTACGAGCAGTACTTC.

The rearrangement links TRBV24-1 to TRBJ2-1; D might be TRBD2 (7 bases). The CDR3 is 16 residues long. V was cut by 3 bases and J by 6 bases, with 17 bases left in between. The V gene's germline CDR1 is KGHDR and CDR2 SFDVKD. The CDR3 spells CATSDPGGPRGNEQFF. The CDR3 DNA is TGTGCCACCAGTGATCCGGGGGGCCCCCGGGGCAATGAGCAGTTCTTC.